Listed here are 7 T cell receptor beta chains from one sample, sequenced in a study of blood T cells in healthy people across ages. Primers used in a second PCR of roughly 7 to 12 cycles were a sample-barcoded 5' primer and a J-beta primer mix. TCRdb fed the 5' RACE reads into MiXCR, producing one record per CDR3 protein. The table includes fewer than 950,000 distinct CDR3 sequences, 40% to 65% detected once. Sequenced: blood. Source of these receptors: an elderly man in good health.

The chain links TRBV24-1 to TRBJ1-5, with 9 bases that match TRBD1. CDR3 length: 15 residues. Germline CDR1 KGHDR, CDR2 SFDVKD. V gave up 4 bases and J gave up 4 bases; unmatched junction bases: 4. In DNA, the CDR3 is TGTGCCACCAGTGACACGGGACAGGGTAATCAGCCCCAGCATTTT. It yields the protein CATSDTGQGNQPQHF.

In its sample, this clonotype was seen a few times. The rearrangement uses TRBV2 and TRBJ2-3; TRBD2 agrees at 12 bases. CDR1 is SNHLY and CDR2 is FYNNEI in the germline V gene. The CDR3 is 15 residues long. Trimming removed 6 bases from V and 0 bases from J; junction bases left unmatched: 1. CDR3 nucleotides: TGTGCCAGCAGAGGACTAGCGGGAAGCACAGATACGCAGTATTTT. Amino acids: CASRGLAGSTDTQYF.

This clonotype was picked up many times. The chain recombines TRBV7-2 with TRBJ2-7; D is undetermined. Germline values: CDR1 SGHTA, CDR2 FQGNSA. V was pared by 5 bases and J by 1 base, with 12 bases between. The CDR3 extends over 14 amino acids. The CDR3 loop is CASSPRLGSYEQYF. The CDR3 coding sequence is TGTGCCAGCAGCCCCCGCCTAGGTTCCTACGAGCAGTACTTC.

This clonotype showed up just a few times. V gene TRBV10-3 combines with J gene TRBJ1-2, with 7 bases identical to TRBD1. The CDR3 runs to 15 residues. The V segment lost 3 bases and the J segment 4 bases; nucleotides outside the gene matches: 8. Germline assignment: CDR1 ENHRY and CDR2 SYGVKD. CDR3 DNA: TGTGCCATCAGTGAAAGACAGGGAGACGGCTATGGCTACACCTTC. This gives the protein CAISERQGDGYGYTF.

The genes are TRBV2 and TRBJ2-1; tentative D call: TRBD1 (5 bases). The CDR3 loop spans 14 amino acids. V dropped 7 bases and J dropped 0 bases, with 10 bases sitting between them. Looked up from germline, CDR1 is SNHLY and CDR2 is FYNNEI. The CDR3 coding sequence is TGTGCCAGCAATACAGGTGCCTCCTACAATGAGCAGTTCTTC. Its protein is CASNTGASYNEQFF.

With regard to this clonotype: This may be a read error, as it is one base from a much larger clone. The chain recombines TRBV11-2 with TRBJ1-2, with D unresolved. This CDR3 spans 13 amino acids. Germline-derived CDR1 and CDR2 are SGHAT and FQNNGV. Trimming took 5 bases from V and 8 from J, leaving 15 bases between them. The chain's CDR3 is CASSPDNLAGYTF. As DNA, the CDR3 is TGTGCCAGCAGCCCAGACAATCTGGCCGGCTACACCTTC.

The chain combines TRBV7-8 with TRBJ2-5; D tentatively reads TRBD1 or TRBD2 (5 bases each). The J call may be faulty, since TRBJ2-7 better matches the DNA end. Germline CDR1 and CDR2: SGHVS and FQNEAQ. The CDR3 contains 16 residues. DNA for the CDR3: TGTGCCAGCAGCCAGATAGACCGGGGCAGAACCTACGAGCAGTACTTC. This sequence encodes CASSQIDRGRTYEQYF.